The 6 T cell receptor beta chains in this list originate from one sample, sequenced in a study of cytomegalovirus exposure and HLA in healthy donors. PCR employed 60 Vbeta and 13 Jbeta primers. The protocol was immunoSEQ multiplex PCR, while the TCRdb copy is restricted to in-frame clones and leaves out a portion. The sample records 120,000 or so clones, roughly four fifths being singletons. Sequenced material: PBMCs. Receptors were obtained from a male donor in good health and CMV-seropositive.

The chain combines TRBV30 with TRBJ2-2, with D perhaps matching TRBD1 (6 bases). The CDR3 totals 14 residues. Germline CDR1 reads GTSNPN; CDR2 reads SVGIG (reference sequence). Trimming pared 0 bases from V and 6 bases from J, leaving 11 bases between. The chain's CDR3 is CAWSVHQGSGELFF. For the CDR3, the DNA is TGTGCCTGGAGTGTACATCAGGGGTCCGGGGAGCTGTTTTTT.

The chain combines TRBV18 with TRBJ1-4; TRBD1 might be the D (6 bases). CDR3 length: 15 residues. Per germline, CDR1 KGHSH and CDR2 LQKENI. Trimming took 6 bases from V and 7 from J, leaving 18 bases between them. This chain's CDR3 is CASSVDRLEGEKLFF. The CDR3 DNA sequence: TGTGCCAGCTCGGTTGACAGGTTAGAAGGTGAAAAACTGTTTTTT.

The chain joins TRBV28 to TRBJ1-4; 10 positions agree with TRBD1. The CDR3 is made up of 15 amino acids. Trimming removed 2 bases from V and 7 bases from J; junction bases left unmatched: 4. In germline, CDR1 is MDHEN, CDR2 SYDVKM. The CDR3 sequence: CASSLSGTGAEKLFF. The CDR3 region has the DNA TGTGCCAGCAGTTTAAGCGGGACAGGGGCTGAAAAACTGTTTTTT.

V gene TRBV7-2 combines with J gene TRBJ2-1, with D maybe TRBD2 (5 bases). Germline-derived CDR1 and CDR2 are SGHTA and FQGNSA. V was clipped by 1 base and J by 3 bases, with 13 bases between them. This CDR3 has 16 residues. The CDR3: CASSLEVRVSYNEQFF. The CDR3, as DNA: TGTGCCAGCAGCTTAGAGGTGAGGGTAAGCTACAATGAGCAGTTCTTC.

In this sample, this clone turned up a few times. The rearrangement joins TRBV7-2 to TRBJ2-3; possibly TRBD2 for D (6 bases). V was clipped by 9 bases and J by 5 bases, with 15 bases between them. Germline CDR1 reads SGHTA; CDR2 reads FQGNSA. The CDR3 loop spans 13 amino acids. The CDR3 DNA reads as TGTGCCAGTTCGGAGGGCCTGTTAGATACGCAGTATTTT. It codes for CASSEGLLDTQYF.

The chain couples TRBV2 to TRBJ2-1; TRBD2 might be the D (6 bases). CDR1 is SNHLY, CDR2 FYNNEI, per germline. The CDR3 totals 18 residues. The V end lost 2 bases, the J end lost 0 bases, and 17 bases lay between the germline ends. The CDR3 sequence: CASSEFPVAASSYNEQFF. As DNA, the CDR3 is TGTGCCAGCAGTGAATTCCCCGTAGCGGCGAGCTCCTACAATGAGCAGTTCTTC.